The clone carrying this T cell receptor beta chain was counted ten times or more. The antigen is unknown. The source of the sample is a study of glioma-infiltrating T cells. Turning to the study itself: Glioblastomas were WHO grade IV, sampled at first diagnosis; low-grade were grade II. Sequencing aimed for roughly 4.5- to 11-fold coverage of about a million peripheral T cells.

Using RNA template, CDR3s of TCR alpha and beta were amplified with iRepertoire arm-PCR. TCRdb recomputed calls from the multiplex PCR reads with MiXCR, one row per CDR3 protein. Found here are about 380,000 distinct CDR3 sequences, around 38% of them singletons; the top ten hold about 12%. Study-level results: CDR3 overlap between tissue and blood was very small. Signature shared blood CDR3 motifs were enriched in low-divergence and depleted in high-divergence patients.

This receptor was taken from a human donor with low-grade glioma or glioblastoma, undergoing nonglioma brain surgery, or in good health (not recorded which). Specimen: glioma tissue, nonneoplastic brain tissue, or PBMCs (not recorded which).

CDR3 nucleotide sequence: TGTGCCAGCAGCTTCGAGAGCAGGGGCCCTTCGCAGTACTTC. Amino acid sequence: CASSFESRGPSQYF. The chain carries TRBV7-9 and TRBJ2-7, with D perhaps TRBD1 (6 bases). The CDR3 spans 14 residues. With 3 bases removed from V and 9 bases from J, the gap between germline ends came to 18 bases. Germline V gene sequence: CDR1 SEHNR, CDR2 FQNEAQ (reference sequence).